The rows below give T cell receptor beta chains drawn from one sample of a study of response to subunit inactivated influenza vaccine. TCRdb redid the calling of the RT-PCR reads with MiXCR, one entry per CDR3 protein. The sample has 500,000 or so distinct CDR3 sequences, over 9.5% seen once. The sample here was PBMCs from blood, taken about 40 days after vaccination. These receptors were obtained from a man aged 50-59 years who received an inactivated influenza vaccine. Each CDR3 is given with its conserved first and last residue. A D gene is named only where the DNA matches it firmly. Size values are once, few and many counts, or a class for expanded clones, and some rows have none.

NA | TRBJ1-1 | TRBD1 | TRBV28 | CASRSTGEGRNTEAFF | TGTGCCAGCAGGTCGACAGGGGAGGGGAGGAACACTGAAGCTTTCTTT
many | TRBJ2-2 | NA | TRBV6-2/TRBV6-3 | CASSTRDGSRTGELFF | TGTGCCAGCAGTACCAGGGATGGGTCACGCACCGGGGAGCTGTTTTTT
many | TRBJ1-3 | NA | TRBV4-2 | CASSQDRWTSGNTIYF | TGTGCCAGCAGCCAAGACCGGTGGACCTCTGGAAACACCATATATTTT
few | TRBJ2-5 | TRBD1 | TRBV11-2 | CASSTHRGRGETQYF | TGTGCCAGCAGTACCCACAGGGGGCGAGGGGAGACCCAGTACTTC
few | TRBJ1-2 | NA | TRBV7-9 | CASSLMGANYGYTF | TGTGCCAGCAGCTTAATGGGAGCTAACTATGGCTACACCTTC
few | TRBJ1-1 | NA | TRBV6-2/TRBV6-3 | CASRNLPGGEAFF | TGTGCCAGCAGAAATCTACCGGGAGGTGAAGCTTTCTTT
NA | TRBJ1-2 | NA | TRBV4-2 | CASSKTVYGYTF | TGTGCCAGCAGCAAGACAGTCTATGGCTACACCTTC
many | TRBJ2-5 | NA | TRBV20-1 | CSARDYGRGQETQYF | TGCAGTGCTAGAGATTACGGCAGGGGCCAAGAGACCCAGTACTTC
few | TRBJ2-1 | NA | TRBV20-1 | CSARGAASSYNEQFF | TGCAGTGCTAGAGGGGCGGCTAGCTCCTACAATGAGCAGTTCTTC
many | TRBJ1-1 | NA | TRBV10-3 | CAISRRTENTEAFF | TGTGCCATCAGTAGGAGGACAGAGAACACTGAAGCTTTCTTT
few | TRBJ1-4 | NA | TRBV20-1 | CSASRGSGNEKLFF | TGCAGTGCGAGCCGCGGCAGTGGTAATGAAAAACTGTTTTTT
NA | TRBJ2-2 | NA | TRBV27 | CASSFRGAIGTGELFF | TGTGCCAGCAGTTTCAGGGGGGCTATAGGAACCGGGGAGCTGTTTTTT
many | TRBJ2-7 | NA | TRBV7-2 | CASSYSGIYEQYF | TGTGCCAGCAGCTATTCGGGGATTTACGAGCAGTACTTC
NA | TRBJ2-7 | NA | TRBV3-1 | CASSQEGRAEQYF | TGTGCCAGCAGCCAAGAAGGACGTGCGGAGCAGTACTTC
few | TRBJ2-1 | NA | TRBV7-8 | CASSFEYNEQFF | TGTGCCAGCAGCTTCGAGTACAATGAGCAGTTCTTC
few | TRBJ1-6 | NA | TRBV5-6 | CASRDAYNSPLHF | TGTGCCAGCAGGGACGCCTATAATTCACCCCTCCACTTT
NA | TRBJ2-5 | TRBD2 | TRBV7-6 | CASSLSGGAAETQYF | TGTGCCAGCAGCTTAAGCGGGGGGGCCGCGGAGACCCAGTACTTC
NA | TRBJ1-1 | NA | TRBV9 | CASSVGGHTEAFF | TGTGCCAGCAGCGTTGGAGGGCACACTGAAGCTTTCTTT
NA | TRBJ2-1 | TRBD2 | TRBV19 | CASSKLTGGYNEQFF | TGTGCCAGTAGTAAGTTAACGGGAGGCTACAATGAGCAGTTCTTC
NA | TRBJ2-1 | TRBD1 | TRBV24-1 | CATSDRWTGTVTNEQFF | TGTGCCACCAGTGATCGCTGGACAGGGACGGTGACTAATGAGCAGTTCTTC
NA | TRBJ2-3 | NA | TRBV6-1 | CASSEELHRVTDTQYF | TGTGCCAGCAGTGAAGAATTGCATAGAGTTACAGATACGCAGTATTTT
many | TRBJ1-5 | NA | TRBV6-1 | CASSPSYRARSNQPQHF | TGTGCCAGCAGCCCTTCGTACAGGGCCCGTAGCAATCAGCCCCAGCATTTT
few | TRBJ2-7 | NA | TRBV5-6 | CASSSSLGQEQYF | TGTGCCAGCAGCTCGAGTCTTGGGCAGGAGCAGTACTTC
few | TRBJ2-5 | NA | TRBV7-2 | CASSLQDSLQETQYF | TGTGCCAGCAGCTTACAAGACAGCCTCCAAGAGACCCAGTACTTC
NA | TRBJ1-2 | NA | TRBV7-9 | CASSLTNKNYGYTF | TGTGCCAGCAGCTTAACGAACAAGAACTATGGCTACACCTTC
many | TRBJ1-5 | NA | TRBV11-2 | CASSRGEGRGQPQHF | TGTGCCAGCAGTAGAGGGGAAGGAAGGGGTCAGCCCCAGCATTTT
many | TRBJ2-3 | TRBD2 | TRBV5-1 | CASSFSGSTDTQYF | TGTGCCAGCAGTTTTAGCGGGAGTACAGATACGCAGTATTTT
NA | TRBJ1-1 | TRBD1 | TRBV20-1 | CSVHRGRRTEAFF | TGCAGTGTGCACAGGGGGCGACGAACTGAAGCTTTCTTT
many | TRBJ1-6 | NA | TRBV7-2 | CASSLKGGNSPLHF | TGTGCCAGCAGCTTAAAGGGAGGGAATTCACCCCTCCACTTT
few | TRBJ1-4 | NA | TRBV5-5 | CASSPKYATNEKLFF | TGTGCCAGCAGCCCCAAATATGCAACTAATGAAAAACTGTTTTTT
NA | TRBJ2-2 | NA | TRBV7-2 | CASSNARGNTGELFF | TGTGCCAGCAGCAACGCACGGGGGAACACCGGGGAGCTGTTTTTT
many | TRBJ2-1 | NA | TRBV29-1 | CSVRQEPYNEQFF | TGCAGCGTTAGACAGGAGCCGTACAATGAGCAGTTCTTC
many | TRBJ2-4 | NA | TRBV21-1 | CASSNLGTHPAKNIQYF | TGTGCCAGCAGCAACCTAGGGACTCATCCAGCCAAAAACATTCAGTACTTC
many | TRBJ1-2 | NA | TRBV20-1 | CSARTANYGYTF | TGCAGTGCTAGAACGGCCAACTATGGCTACACCTTC
few | TRBJ2-7 | NA | TRBV7-2 | CASSRDTYYEQYF | TGTGCCAGCAGCCGTGACACTTATTACGAGCAGTACTTC
few | TRBJ2-7 | NA | TRBV7-2 | CASSLVGGNYEQYF | TGTGCCAGCAGCTTAGTCGGCGGTAACTACGAGCAGTACTTC
NA | TRBJ2-1 | NA | TRBV24-1 | CATQKVTYNEQFF | TGTGCCACGCAAAAAGTGACCTACAATGAGCAGTTCTTC
NA | TRBJ1-5 | TRBD1 | TRBV4-3 | CASSQDQGVGNQPQHF | TGCGCCAGCAGCCAAGATCAGGGGGTCGGGAATCAGCCCCAGCATTTT
many | TRBJ1-1 | NA | TRBV5-1 | CASSLEAGVTEAFF | TGCGCCAGCAGCTTGGAGGCCGGGGTCACTGAAGCTTTCTTT
NA | TRBJ1-6 | TRBD1 | TRBV7-2 | CASSFGQGWNSPLHF | TGTGCCAGCAGCTTTGGACAGGGGTGGAATTCACCCCTCCACTTT
many | TRBJ2-3 | TRBD2 | TRBV7-9 | CASSKSGLVLGTDTQYF | TGTGCCAGCAGCAAATCAGGACTAGTTTTGGGCACAGATACGCAGTATTTT
NA | TRBJ1-2 | TRBD1 | TRBV10-3 | CAISPRGGEGGYTF | TGTGCCATCAGTCCTCGAGGGGGCGAGGGGGGCTACACCTTC
few | TRBJ2-1 | TRBD2 | TRBV5-1 | CASSKLAGAGINYNEQFF | TGCGCCAGCAGCAAATTAGCGGGAGCGGGGATCAATTACAATGAGCAGTTCTTC
NA | TRBJ2-1 | TRBD1 | TRBV5-1 | CASSPRQGGNEQFF | TGCGCCAGCAGCCCCAGACAGGGGGGCAATGAGCAGTTCTTC
many | TRBJ2-1 | NA | TRBV5-6 | CASSFARSSYNEQFF | TGTGCCAGCAGCTTCGCACGGAGCTCCTACAATGAGCAGTTCTTC
few | TRBJ2-7 | TRBD1 | TRBV12-3/TRBV12-4 | CASSPTGEVGYEQYF | TGTGCCAGCAGCCCCACAGGGGAAGTTGGCTACGAGCAGTACTTC
many | TRBJ2-3 | TRBD2 | TRBV5-1 | CASSLAWGGSRNF | TGCGCCAGCAGCTTGGCCTGGGGCGGGAGCAGGAATTTT
NA | TRBJ2-3 | TRBD2 | TRBV5-1 | CASSLRASGATDTQYF | TGCGCCAGCAGCTTGAGGGCTAGCGGGGCAACAGATACGCAGTATTTT